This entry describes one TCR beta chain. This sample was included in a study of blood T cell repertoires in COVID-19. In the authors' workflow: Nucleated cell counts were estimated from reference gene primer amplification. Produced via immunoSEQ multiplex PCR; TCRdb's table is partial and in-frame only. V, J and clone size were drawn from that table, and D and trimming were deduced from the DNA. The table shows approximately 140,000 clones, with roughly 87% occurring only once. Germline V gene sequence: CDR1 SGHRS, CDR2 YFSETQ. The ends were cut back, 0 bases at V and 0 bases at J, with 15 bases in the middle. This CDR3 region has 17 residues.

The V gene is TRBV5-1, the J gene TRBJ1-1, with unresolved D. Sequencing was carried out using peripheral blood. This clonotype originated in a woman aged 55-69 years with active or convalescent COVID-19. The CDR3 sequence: CASSLAQRLAVNTEAFF. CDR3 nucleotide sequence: TGCGCCAGCAGCTTGGCCCAGCGACTGGCGGTGAACACTGAAGCTTTCTTT.